This T cell receptor beta chain was recorded in a study of CD8+ T cells in alopecia areata. Looking at the study overall: Treated individuals took tofacitinib by mouth, 5 to 10 mg twice daily.

Extracted RNA was reverse transcribed into cDNA, the sequencing template. TCRdb's copy holds only in-frame clones and misses some; the assay was immunoSEQ multiplex PCR. This table has around 140,000 clones, about 88% appearing once. Note on this clone: What it binds is unknown.

Specified treatment: oral pan-JAK inhibitor, 5-10 mg twice daily. Peripheral blood and lesional scalp punch biopsies were taken from alopecia areata patients. Study outcomes and limitations: Higher clonality was seen in lesional scalp than in normal scalp, especially in alopecia totalis/universalis. Tofacitinib significantly reduced both scalp clonality and expanded CD8+ clones among the top 100.

V lost 5 bases to trimming and J lost 0 bases; unmatched junction nucleotides: 4. The germline V gene has CDR1 PRHDT and CDR2 FYEKMQ (reference sequence). The CDR3 loop spans 16 amino acids. The chain is built from TRBV13 and TRBJ2-7; 13 bases are shared with TRBD2. This clonotype was sampled from a human donor with alopecia areata. The specimen was CD8+ T cells sorted from blood, collected at week 4, from a patient treated with tofacitinib. The CDR3 bases are TGTGCCAGCAGCCCCCGGACTAGCGGGAGCTCCTACGAGCAGTACTTC. This encodes CASSPRTSGSSYEQYF.